These 14 T cell receptor beta chains came from one sample sequenced in a study of tumor and adjacent non-tumor tissue in lung cancer. A modified ARM-PCR protocol with three rounds of nested PCR amplified TCRbeta. Via MiXCR, TCRdb re-called the multiplex PCR reads, giving one row per CDR3 protein. Among around 120,000 distinct CDR3 sequences listed, roughly 64% were seen once. No cell sorting was done before RNA was extracted from the tissue. Sequenced sample: lung tumor tissue. All receptors derive from a man aged 25 to 40 with non-small cell lung cancer.

With respect to this clonotype: A much larger clonotype is one base distant, so this may be a read error. The chain recombines TRBV4-1 with TRBJ2-7, with 9 bases fitting TRBD2. The CDR3 sequence is 14 residues long. Looked up from germline, CDR1 is MGHRA and CDR2 is YSYEKL. V was clipped by 10 bases and J by 6 bases; unmatched bases: 13. CDR3 nucleotide sequence: TGCGCCAACAGTGAGCGGCGGGAGGGCCCCGAGCAGTACTTC. This sequence encodes CANSERREGPEQYF.

This rearrangement joins TRBV20-1 to TRBJ2-7, with 8 bases that match TRBD1. The CDR3 is 15 residues long. Germline trimming cut 3 bases from V and 3 bases from J; bases unmatched to any gene: 10. Germline V gene sequence: CDR1 DFQATT, CDR2 SNEGSKA (reference sequence). This CDR3 is CSASLPTGASYEQYF. The CDR3 DNA reads as TGCAGTGCTAGTCTCCCGACAGGGGCCAGCTACGAGCAGTACTTC.

About this clonotype itself: Just one base apart from a much larger clone, this may be a read error. The V and J genes are TRBV4-2 and TRBJ2-5; perhaps TRBD1 as D (7 bases). The CDR3 runs to 16 residues. V lost 0 bases and J 4 bases, leaving 15 bases between the germline ends. Germline V gives CDR1 LGHNA, CDR2 YNFKEQ. The CDR3 DNA reads TGTGCCAGCAGCCAAGAGGTCCAGGGGGGTGGAGAGACCCAGTACTTC. Translating gives CASSQEVQGGGETQYF.

Comments on this clonotype: One junction end disagrees with the germline gene, perhaps due to a read error. The V call is TRBV10-3, the J call TRBJ2-5; D possibly corresponds to TRBD2 (6 bases). Germline CDR1 reads ENHRY; CDR2 reads SYGVKD. The CDR3 is made up of 12 amino acids. The CDR3 here is CAISEGGETQYF. For the CDR3, the DNA is TGTGCCATCAGTGAAGGAGGGGAGACCCAATACTTC.

Ten or more counts support this clonotype. CDR3 DNA: TGCGCCAGCAGCCTGGGGACAGCCTACGAGCAGTACTTC. Translated, it gives CASSLGTAYEQYF. The rearrangement uses TRBV4-1 and TRBJ2-7; the match to TRBD1 covers 7 bases. J lost 2 bases, V lost 4 bases, and 2 bases had no gene match. Germline V gene lookup returns CDR1 MGHRA and CDR2 YSYEKL. The CDR3 contains 13 residues.

This clonotype has a single count. A much larger clone differs from this one at a single base, so this may be a read error. The V gene is TRBV20-1, the J gene TRBJ2-3; D is unclear. Per germline, CDR1 DFQATT and CDR2 SNEGSKA (reference sequence). V was clipped by 5 bases and J by 4 bases, with 13 bases between them. The CDR3 totals 13 residues. The CDR3 DNA sequence: TGCAGTGCTCGCGATGGTTATGCAGATACGCAGTATTTT. Protein: CSARDGYADTQYF.

At least ten counts were recorded for this clonotype. The chain employs TRBV20-1 and TRBJ1-6; 12 positions match TRBD1. CDR1 is DFQATT and CDR2 is SNEGSKA in the germline V gene (reference sequence). The CDR3 covers 15 residues. The J segment lost 12 bases and the V segment lost 0 bases, leaving 6 bases of the junction unmatched. For the CDR3, the DNA is TGCAGTGCTAGAGATGGGGACAGGGGGCCCGGACCCCTCCACTTT. Translated: CSARDGDRGPGPLHF.

To note about this clonotype: One base away lies a much larger clone, so this may be a sequencing read error. The chain recombines TRBV6-6 with TRBJ1-2, with 7 bases that match TRBD1. V shed 7 bases and J 6 bases; nucleotides not matched to a gene: 11. Germline-derived CDR1 and CDR2 are MNHNY and SVGAGI (reference sequence). The CDR3 is made up of 14 amino acids. CDR3 nucleotide sequence: TGTGCCAGCACAGGGACAGTCAACGACCATGGCTACACCTTC. Amino acids: CASTGTVNDHGYTF.

About this clonotype: A read error may produce the germline difference seen at one junction end. The chain carries TRBV4-3 and TRBJ2-3; D possibly uses TRBD1 or TRBD2 (5 bases each). The V gene's germline CDR1 is LGHNA and CDR2 YSLEER. The CDR3 length is 16 residues. CDR3 sequence (DNA): TGCGCCAGCAGCCATGATGCGACAAGGGGCGGGTATACGCAATATTTT. Protein product: CASSHDATRGGYTQYF.

This clonotype was counted ten times or more. The chain links TRBV24-1 to TRBJ1-5; D gene uncertain. The CDR3 sequence is 12 residues long. Trimming took 4 bases from V and 4 from J, leaving 4 bases between them. From germline, CDR1 is KGHDR and CDR2 SFDVKD. As DNA, the CDR3 is TGTGCCACCAGTGACAGTAATCAGCCCCAGCATTTT. Amino acid sequence: CATSDSNQPQHF.

In regard to this clonotype: This may stem from a read error, because a much larger clone lies one nucleotide away. The chain is built from TRBV20-1 and TRBJ2-3, with 7 bases identical to TRBD1. This CDR3 spans 15 amino acids. The germline CDR1 and CDR2 sequences are DFQATT and SNEGSKA (reference sequence). The CDR3 DNA reads as TGCAGTGCTAGAGATTCACAGGGGTTTGGAGATACGCGGTATTTT. Translated, it gives CSARDSQGFGDTRYF.

This chain connects TRBV6-1 to TRBJ1-5; possibly TRBD1 for D (6 bases). Looked up from germline, CDR1 is MNHNS and CDR2 is SASEGT. CDR3 length: 13 amino acids. Trimming shortened V by 9 bases and J by 8 bases, and 17 bases separated the two germline ends. CDR3 DNA sequence: TGTGCCAGTAGCACCCGGGGGCGGGAGCCCCAGCATTTT. This gives the protein CASSTRGREPQHF.

Regarding this clonotype: The CDR3 does not close with the conserved phenylalanine or tryptophan, likely indicating a read error. V and J are TRBV6-5 and TRBJ2-7, with 9 bases aligning to TRBD2. This CDR3 is built from 16 residues. CDR1 and CDR2 (germline): MNHEY, SVGAGI. This CDR3 is CANSYSPSGTAGEQYL. CDR3 in DNA: TGTGCCAACAGTTACTCCCCTAGCGGGACAGCTGGCGAGCAGTACTTA.

Regarding this clonotype: A clone one base away is much larger, so this may be a read error. This rearrangement joins TRBV4-1 to TRBJ2-1; 11 bases line up with TRBD2. The germline V gene encodes CDR1 MGHRA and CDR2 YSYEKL. The CDR3 spans 15 residues. The junction had 11 bases not matched to a gene; V was cut back by 4 bases and J by 12 bases. CDR3 DNA sequence: TGCGCCAGCAGCCGAGGACTAGCGGGCCTTCCCAGGCAGTTCTTC. This codes for CASSRGLAGLPRQFF.